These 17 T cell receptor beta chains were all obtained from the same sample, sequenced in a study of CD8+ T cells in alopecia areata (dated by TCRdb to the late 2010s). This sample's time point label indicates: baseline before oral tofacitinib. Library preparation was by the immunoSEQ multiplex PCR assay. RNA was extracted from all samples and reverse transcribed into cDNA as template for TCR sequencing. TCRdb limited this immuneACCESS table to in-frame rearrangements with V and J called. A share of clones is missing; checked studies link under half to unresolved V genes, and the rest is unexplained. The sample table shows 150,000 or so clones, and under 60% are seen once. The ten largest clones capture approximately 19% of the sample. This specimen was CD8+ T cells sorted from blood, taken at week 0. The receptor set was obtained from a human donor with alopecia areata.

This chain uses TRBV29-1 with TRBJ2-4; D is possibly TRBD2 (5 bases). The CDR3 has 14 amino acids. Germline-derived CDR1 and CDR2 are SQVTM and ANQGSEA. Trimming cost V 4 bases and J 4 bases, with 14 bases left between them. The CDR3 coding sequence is TGCAGCGTTGTGGGAGTTGAAAATAAAAACATTCAGTACTTC. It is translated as CSVVGVENKNIQYF. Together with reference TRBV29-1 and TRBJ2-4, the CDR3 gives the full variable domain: SAVISQKPSRDICQRGTSLTIQCQVDSQVTMMFWYRQQPGQSLTLIATANQGSEATYESGFVIDKFPISRPNLTFSTLTVSNMSPEDSSIYLCSVVGVENKNIQYFGAGTRLSVL.

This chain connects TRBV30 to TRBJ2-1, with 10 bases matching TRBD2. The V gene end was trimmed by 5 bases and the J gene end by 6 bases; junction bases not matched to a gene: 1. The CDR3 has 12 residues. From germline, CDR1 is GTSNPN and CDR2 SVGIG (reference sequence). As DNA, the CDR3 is TGTGCCTGGGGGACTAGCGCCAATGAGCAGTTCTTC. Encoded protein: CAWGTSANEQFF. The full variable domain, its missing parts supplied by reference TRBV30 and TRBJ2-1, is SQTIHQWPATLVQPVGSPLSLECTVEGTSNPNLYWYRQAAGRGLQLLFYSVGIGQISSEVPQNLSASRPQDRQFILSSKKLLLSDSGFYLCAWGTSANEQFFGPGTRLTVL.

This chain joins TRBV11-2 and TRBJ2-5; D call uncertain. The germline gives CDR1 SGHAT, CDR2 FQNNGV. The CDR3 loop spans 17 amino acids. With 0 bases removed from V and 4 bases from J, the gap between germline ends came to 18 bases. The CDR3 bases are TGTGCCAGCAGCTTAGAGCGTGGTTTGGGTTTCGGAGAGACCCAGTACTTC. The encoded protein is CASSLERGLGFGETQYF.

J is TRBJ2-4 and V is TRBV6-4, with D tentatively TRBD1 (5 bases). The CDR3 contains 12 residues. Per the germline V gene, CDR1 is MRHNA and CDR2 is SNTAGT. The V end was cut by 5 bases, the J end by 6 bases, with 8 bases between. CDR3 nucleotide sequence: TGTGCCAGCAGTATAGACAGAAACATTCAGTACTTC. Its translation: CASSIDRNIQYF.

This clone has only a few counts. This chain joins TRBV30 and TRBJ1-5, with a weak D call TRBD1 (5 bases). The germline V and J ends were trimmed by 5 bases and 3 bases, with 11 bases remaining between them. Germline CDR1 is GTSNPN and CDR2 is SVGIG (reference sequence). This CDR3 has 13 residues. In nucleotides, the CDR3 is TGTGCCTGGGGAGTGGGGGTCAATCAGCCCCAGCATTTT. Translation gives CAWGVGVNQPQHF.

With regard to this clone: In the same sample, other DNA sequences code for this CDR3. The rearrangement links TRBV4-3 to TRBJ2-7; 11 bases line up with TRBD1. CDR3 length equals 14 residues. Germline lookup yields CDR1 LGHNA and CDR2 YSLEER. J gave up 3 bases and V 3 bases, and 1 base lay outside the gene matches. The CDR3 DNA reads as TGCGCCAGCAGCCAGGGACAGGGGGACTACGAGCAGTACTTC. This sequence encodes CASSQGQGDYEQYF.

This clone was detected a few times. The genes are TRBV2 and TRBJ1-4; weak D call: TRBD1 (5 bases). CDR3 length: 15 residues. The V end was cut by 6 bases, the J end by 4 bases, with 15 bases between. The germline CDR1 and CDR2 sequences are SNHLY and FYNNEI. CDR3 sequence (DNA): TGTGCCAGCAGCGGTACGGGACGGCATAATGAAAAACTGTTTTTT. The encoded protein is CASSGTGRHNEKLFF.

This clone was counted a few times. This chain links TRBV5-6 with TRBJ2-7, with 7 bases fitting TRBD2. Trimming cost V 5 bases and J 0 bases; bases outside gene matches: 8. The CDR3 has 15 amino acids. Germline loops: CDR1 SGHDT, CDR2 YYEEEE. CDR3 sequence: CASSSLAESSYEQYF. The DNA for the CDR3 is TGTGCCAGCAGTTCTCTAGCGGAATCCTCCTACGAGCAGTACTTC. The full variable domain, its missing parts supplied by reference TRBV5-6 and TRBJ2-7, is DAGVTQSPTHLIKTRGQQVTLRCSPKSGHDTVSWYQQALGQGPQFIFQYYEEEERQRGNFPDRFSGHQFPNYSSELNVNALLLGDSALYLCASSSLAESSYEQYFGPGTRLTVT.

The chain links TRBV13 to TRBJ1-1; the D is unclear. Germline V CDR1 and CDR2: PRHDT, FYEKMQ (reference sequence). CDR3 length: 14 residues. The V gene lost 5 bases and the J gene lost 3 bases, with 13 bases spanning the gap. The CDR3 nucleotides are TGTGCCAGCAGCCTACTCCCCGTCGACACTGAAGCTTTCTTT. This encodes CASSLLPVDTEAFF.

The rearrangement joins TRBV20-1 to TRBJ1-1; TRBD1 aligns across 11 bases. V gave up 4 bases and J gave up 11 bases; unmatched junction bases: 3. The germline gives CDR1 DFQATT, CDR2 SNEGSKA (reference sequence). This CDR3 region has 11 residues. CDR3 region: CSATGQGDAFF. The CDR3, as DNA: TGCAGTGCTACGGGACAGGGGGACGCTTTCTTT.

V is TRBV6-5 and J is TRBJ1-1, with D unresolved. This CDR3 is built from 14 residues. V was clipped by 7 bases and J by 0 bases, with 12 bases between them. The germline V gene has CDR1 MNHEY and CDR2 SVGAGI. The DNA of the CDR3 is TGTGCCAGCAAGGTTATGGGAGTGAACACTGAAGCTTTCTTT. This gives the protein CASKVMGVNTEAFF.

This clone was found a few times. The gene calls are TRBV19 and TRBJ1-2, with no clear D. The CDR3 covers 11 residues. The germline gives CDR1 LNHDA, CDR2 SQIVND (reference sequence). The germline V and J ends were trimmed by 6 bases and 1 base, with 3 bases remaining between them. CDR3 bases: TGTGCCAGTAGCAGTAACTATGGCTACACCTTC. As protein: CASSSNYGYTF.

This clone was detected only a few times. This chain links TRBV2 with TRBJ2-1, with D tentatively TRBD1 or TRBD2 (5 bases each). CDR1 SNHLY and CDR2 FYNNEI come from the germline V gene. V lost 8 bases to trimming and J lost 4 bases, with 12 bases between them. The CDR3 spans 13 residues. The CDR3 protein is CASLGGEYNEQFF. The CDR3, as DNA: TGTGCCAGCCTTGGGGGTGAATACAATGAGCAGTTCTTC.

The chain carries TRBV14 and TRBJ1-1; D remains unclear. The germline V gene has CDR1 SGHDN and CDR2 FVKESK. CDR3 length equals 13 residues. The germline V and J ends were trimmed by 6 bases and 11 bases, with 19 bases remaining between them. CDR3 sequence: CASSPARALGAFF. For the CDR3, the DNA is TGTGCCAGCAGTCCCGCAAGGGCTTTAGGGGCTTTCTTT. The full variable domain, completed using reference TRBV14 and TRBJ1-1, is EAGVTQFPSHSVIEKGQTVTLRCDPISGHDNLYWYRRVMGKEIKFLLHFVKESKQDESGMPNNRFLAERTGGTYSTLKVQPAELEDSGVYFCASSPARALGAFFGQGTRLTVV.

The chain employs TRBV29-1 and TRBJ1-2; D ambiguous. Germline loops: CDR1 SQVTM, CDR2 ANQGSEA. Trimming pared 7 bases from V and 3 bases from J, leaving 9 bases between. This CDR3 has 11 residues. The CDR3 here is CSALGDYGYTF. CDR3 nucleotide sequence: TGCAGCGCCCTTGGGGACTATGGCTACACCTTC. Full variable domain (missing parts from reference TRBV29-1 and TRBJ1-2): SAVISQKPSRDICQRGTSLTIQCQVDSQVTMMFWYRQQPGQSLTLIATANQGSEATYESGFVIDKFPISRPNLTFSTLTVSNMSPEDSSIYLCSALGDYGYTFGSGTRLTVV.

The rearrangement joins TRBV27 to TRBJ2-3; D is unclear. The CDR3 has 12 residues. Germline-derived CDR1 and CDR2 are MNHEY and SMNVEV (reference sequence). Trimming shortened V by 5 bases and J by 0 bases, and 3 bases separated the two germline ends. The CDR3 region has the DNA TGTGCCAGCAGTCAAAGCACAGATACGCAGTATTTT. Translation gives CASSQSTDTQYF.

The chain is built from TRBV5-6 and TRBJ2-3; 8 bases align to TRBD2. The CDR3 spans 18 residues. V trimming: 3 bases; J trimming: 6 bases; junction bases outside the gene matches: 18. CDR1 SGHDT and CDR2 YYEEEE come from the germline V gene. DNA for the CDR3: TGTGCCAGCAGCTCGGCCGATCTTGAGACTAGCGTGGAGGATACGCAGTATTTT. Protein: CASSSADLETSVEDTQYF.